A selection of T cell receptor beta chains follows, all from one sample in a study of control samples from healthy donors and cancer patients. Measured with immunoSEQ multiplex PCR; TCRdb has only the in-frame clones, and not every one. This sample has about 140,000 clones, with under 95% found just once. Material: blood. Receptors were obtained from a man aged 18 to 35 in good health. CDR3s include the opening cysteine and the closing phenylalanine or tryptophan. D genes are given only for firm matches. Size tells how often a clone was seen (once, few, many) or the class of an expanded clone, and some rows leave it out.

clone size,J gene,V gene,D gene,CDR3 DNA,CDR3 protein
-,TRBJ1-3,TRBV13,-,TGTGCCAGCAGCGCCAGGGGTGACACCATATATTTT,CASSARGDTIYF
-,TRBJ1-1,TRBV5-1,TRBD1,TGCGCCAGCAGCTTGGGAGGGGGCGAGGACACTGAAGCTTTCTTT,CASSLGGGEDTEAFF
-,TRBJ1-3,TRBV6-5,-,TGTGCCAGCAGATTAGGGGACTTCTCTGGAAACACCATATATTTT,CASRLGDFSGNTIYF
-,TRBJ1-1,TRBV3-1/TRBV3-2,-,TGTGCCAGCAGCCAAGCCTCGAGGAACACTGAAGCTTTCTTT,CASSQASRNTEAFF
-,TRBJ2-7,TRBV6-5,TRBD2,TGTGCCAGCAGACAGCCAGCGGGGTCACTCGAGCAGTACTTC,CASRQPAGSLEQYF
-,TRBJ2-1,TRBV6-5,TRBD2,TGTGCCAGCAGGAAGGGACTAGACGCTGAGCAGTTCTTC,CASRKGLDAEQFF
-,TRBJ1-1,TRBV2,-,TGTGCCAGCAGTGGGCAGGAGAACACTGAAGCTTTCTTT,CASSGQENTEAFF
-,TRBJ2-7,TRBV5-4,TRBD1,TGTGCCAGCAGCTCTACCGGGACAGGGGGCTTCGAGCAGTACTTC,CASSSTGTGGFEQYF
-,TRBJ2-7,TRBV28,-,TGTGCCAGCATTGGAGGGGAGTACGAGCAGTACTTC,CASIGGEYEQYF
-,TRBJ1-1,TRBV6-1,-,TGTGCCAGCAGTGAAAATGGGGGCACTGAAGCTTTCTTT,CASSENGGTEAFF
-,TRBJ1-2,TRBV29-1,-,TGCAGCGTCCCGGGAGCCTATGGCTACACCTTC,CSVPGAYGYTF
-,TRBJ2-7,TRBV13,TRBD1,TGTGCCAGCAGCCCGCGGGACAGGACCTACGAGCAGTACTTC,CASSPRDRTYEQYF
-,TRBJ2-5,TRBV3-1/TRBV3-2,TRBD2,TGTGCCAGCAGCCAAGTCCTAGTTAGGGGTCTAGCGGGGGGTGAAGAGACCCAGTACTTC,CASSQVLVRGLAGGEETQYF
-,TRBJ2-2,TRBV7-9,-,TGTGCCAGCAGCTCCCTGACAGGCCTCCTCTCGAACACCGGGGAGCTGTTTTTT,CASSSLTGLLSNTGELFF
-,TRBJ1-1,TRBV27,-,TGTGCCATCCCAAAGCCGGGGTTCCAGAACACTGAAGCTTTCTTT,CAIPKPGFQNTEAFF
-,TRBJ1-5,TRBV7-6,-,TGTGCCAGCAGCTTAGGGCAGGCACAGCCCCAGCATTTT,CASSLGQAQPQHF
few,TRBJ1-6,TRBV11-1,TRBD1,TGTGCCAGCAGCTCGACAGGGAACCATTCACCCCTCCACTTT,CASSSTGNHSPLHF
-,TRBJ1-3,TRBV7-6,-,TGTGCCACCCCTACCCCGGCAGTCTCTGGAAACACCATATATTTT,CATPTPAVSGNTIYF
-,TRBJ1-2,TRBV7-9,-,TGTGCCAGCAGCTTAGTGCTAAGGGGCTACACCTTC,CASSLVLRGYTF
-,TRBJ2-2,TRBV7-9,-,TGTGCCAGCAGCTTTTGGGGGGCTGGCACCGGGGAGCTGTTTTTT,CASSFWGAGTGELFF
-,TRBJ2-7,TRBV5-6,TRBD1,TGTGCCAGCAGCTTGGCGGGACAGGGGCTCTACGAGCAGTACTTC,CASSLAGQGLYEQYF
-,TRBJ2-2,TRBV7-6,-,TGTGCCAGCAGCACGCCCCTTAGGGGCGTAAACACCGGGGAGCTGTTTTTT,CASSTPLRGVNTGELFF